This T cell receptor (beta chain) originates from a study of T cells in Graves' hyperthyroidism and ophthalmopathy. General study results and limits: Clonotypes that were expanded in thyroid above 0.001 mostly appeared in blood too.

This clonotype showed up many times. Its antigen is still unknown. It was RNA transcripts that yielded the amplified TCR beta CDR3 regions. The primer set for the first-round RT-PCR of the TCR CDR3 was HTBI. TCRdb passed the multiplex PCR reads through MiXCR, listing each CDR3 protein once. The sample comprises 500,000 to 600,000 distinct CDR3 sequences, just over 45% of which are singletons, and around 17% rests with the top ten. The clonotype was recovered from an adult woman with Graves' disease, either hyperthyroidism or ophthalmopathy (not recorded which). The sample was peripheral blood or thyroid tissue (not recorded which).

The CDR3 nucleotides read TGCAGTGCTAGAGATCACGGTCCATGGGGCGGCTACACCTTC. It is translated as CSARDHGPWGGYTF. This chain connects TRBV20-1 to TRBJ1-2, with D tentatively TRBD1 (5 bases). There are 14 residues in the CDR3. CDR1 DFQATT and CDR2 SNEGSKA come from the germline V gene (reference sequence). Trimming stripped 0 bases from V and 8 bases from J, with 16 bases between.